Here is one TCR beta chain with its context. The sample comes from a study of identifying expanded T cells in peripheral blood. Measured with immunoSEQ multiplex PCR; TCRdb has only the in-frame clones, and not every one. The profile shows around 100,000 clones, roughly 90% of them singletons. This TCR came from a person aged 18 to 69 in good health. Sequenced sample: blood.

The CDR3 sequence: CASSPGAGDTQYF. The CDR3 bases are TGTGCCAGCAGCCCGGGGGCGGGAGATACGCAGTATTTT. V usage is TRBV7-2 and J usage is TRBJ2-3, with D perhaps TRBD1 or TRBD2 (6 bases each). The CDR3 length is 13 residues. V dropped 5 bases and J dropped 5 bases, with 11 bases sitting between them. Per the germline V gene, CDR1 is SGHTA and CDR2 is FQGNSA. Drawing the rest from reference TRBV7-2 and TRBJ2-3, the complete variable domain is GAGVSQSPSNKVTEKGKDVELRCDPISGHTALYWYRQSLGQGLEFLIYFQGNSAPDKSGLPSDRFSAERTGGSVSTLTIQRTQQEDSAVYLCASSPGAGDTQYFGPGTRLTVL.